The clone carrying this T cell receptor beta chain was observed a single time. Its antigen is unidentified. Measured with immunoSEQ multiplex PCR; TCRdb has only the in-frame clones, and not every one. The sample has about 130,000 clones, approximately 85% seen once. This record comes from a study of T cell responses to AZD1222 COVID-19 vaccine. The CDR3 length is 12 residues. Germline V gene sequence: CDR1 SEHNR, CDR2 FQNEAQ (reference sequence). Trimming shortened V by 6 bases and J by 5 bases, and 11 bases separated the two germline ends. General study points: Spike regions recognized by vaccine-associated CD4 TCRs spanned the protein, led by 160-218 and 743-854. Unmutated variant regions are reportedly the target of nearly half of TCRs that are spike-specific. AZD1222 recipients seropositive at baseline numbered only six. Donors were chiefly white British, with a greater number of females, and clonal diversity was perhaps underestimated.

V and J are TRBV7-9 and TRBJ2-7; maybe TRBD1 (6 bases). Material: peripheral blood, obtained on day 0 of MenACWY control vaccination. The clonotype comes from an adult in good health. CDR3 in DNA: TGTGCCAGCAGTTTTCCAGGGGACGAGCAGTACTTC. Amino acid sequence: CASSFPGDEQYF.